These 8 T cell receptor beta chains were sequenced from one sample in a study of blood T cell repertoires in COVID-19. Data came from immunoSEQ multiplex PCR; TCRdb stores just in-frame clones and leaves some out. The sample holds about 100,000 clones, around four fifths seen once. Sequenced input: peripheral blood. The source is a woman in her 70s with acute or convalescent COVID-19.

This chain uses TRBV6-5 with TRBJ1-1, with D perhaps matching TRBD1 (6 bases). Trimming shortened V by 10 bases and J by 5 bases, and 14 bases separated the two germline ends. This CDR3 spans 12 amino acids. CDR1 MNHEY and CDR2 SVGAGI come from the germline V gene. The CDR3 reads CATRGTGTEAFF. CDR3 DNA: TGTGCCACAAGGGGGACGGGGACTGAAGCTTTCTTT.

CDR3 residues: CASSGATSGGLYLEETQYF. The CDR3, as DNA: TGTGCCAGCAGTGGAGCTACTAGCGGGGGTCTCTACCTGGAAGAGACCCAGTACTTC. V is TRBV2 and J is TRBJ2-5, with 11 bases matching TRBD2. Germline V CDR1 and CDR2: SNHLY, FYNNEI. The CDR3 is 19 amino acids. J was trimmed by 3 bases and V by 4 bases; bases with no gene match: 16.

The chain links TRBV4-1 to TRBJ2-4, with 10 nucleotides matching TRBD2. Losses at the gene ends were 0 bases for V and 0 bases for J; bases not matched to a gene: 11. Germline V gene data show CDR1 as MGHRA and CDR2 as YSYEKL. This CDR3 has 20 amino acids. The CDR3 bases are TGCGCCAGCAGCCAAGAAAGGAGGACTAGCGGCCCCCTAGCCAAAAACATTCAGTACTTC. This codes for CASSQERRTSGPLAKNIQYF.

The rearrangement joins TRBV10-2 to TRBJ2-3, with D possibly being TRBD1 (8 bases). This CDR3 has 15 residues. The V gene lost 6 bases and the J gene lost 1 base, with 14 bases spanning the gap. The germline V gene has CDR1 WSHSY and CDR2 SAAADI. For the CDR3, the DNA is TGCGCCAGCAGGGGACAGGCGGGGGGCACAGATACGCAGTATTTT. This encodes CASRGQAGGTDTQYF.

The V and J genes are TRBV27 and TRBJ2-2, with a tentative D call TRBD2 (6 bases). Germline V CDR1 and CDR2: MNHEY, SMNVEV (reference sequence). Trimming shortened V by 5 bases and J by 1 base, and 14 bases separated the two germline ends. This CDR3 comprises 16 residues. CDR3 sequence: CASSPQGLLNTGELFF. Here the CDR3 DNA reads TGTGCCAGCAGTCCCCAGGGACTCCTGAACACCGGGGAGCTGTTTTTT.

The chain is built from TRBV7-8 and TRBJ2-7; TRBD1 is a possible D gene (6 bases). The length of the CDR3 is 12 residues. V was trimmed by 8 bases and J by 0 bases, leaving 8 bases between them. Per germline, CDR1 SGHVS and CDR2 FQNEAQ. The CDR3 spells CASGQSSYEQYF. The CDR3, as DNA: TGTGCCAGCGGACAGAGCTCCTACGAGCAGTACTTC. Using reference TRBV7-8 and TRBJ2-7 for the parts outside the CDR3, the full variable domain is GAGVSQSPRYKVAKRGQDVALRCDPISGHVSLFWYQQALGQGPEFLTYFQNEAQLDKSGLPSDRFFAERPEGSVSTLKIQRTQQEDSAVYLCASGQSSYEQYFGPGTRLTVT.

The V and J genes are TRBV7-2 and TRBJ2-1; possible D gene TRBD1, 6 bases. Germline V lookup: CDR1 SGHTA, CDR2 FQGNSA. The V end was cut by 1 base, the J end by 5 bases, with 12 bases between. The CDR3 runs to 15 residues. CDR3 region: CASSLGLDSHNEQFF. The CDR3 DNA is TGTGCCAGCAGCTTAGGGCTGGACAGCCACAATGAGCAGTTCTTC.

V and J are TRBV2 and TRBJ1-6, with D unclear. This CDR3 comprises 16 residues. Looked up from germline, CDR1 is SNHLY and CDR2 is FYNNEI. Between the trimmed V and J ends, which lost 6 bases and 2 bases, there was a span of 14 bases. CDR3 DNA: TGTGCCAGCAGCGCAATCGGGAGGGCCTATAATTCACCCCTCCACTTT. Its protein is CASSAIGRAYNSPLHF.